This T cell receptor (beta chain) originates from a study of PD-1 blockade in classical Hodgkin lymphoma. Study-wide findings and caveats: With CD4+ cells, TCR diversity rose significantly by C4D1, but not with CD8+ cells.

About this clone: Its matching antigen is unknown.

Per the germline V gene, CDR1 is SGHRS and CDR2 is YFSETQ. The CDR3 is 14 amino acids. The V and J ends lost 1 base and 2 bases respectively, with 10 bases between them. Each and every patient relapsed after autologous stem cell transplantation, and patients got differing brentuximab vedotin exposure. The assay was immunoSEQ multiplex PCR, and TCRdb's table has in-frame clones only and misses some. The profile covers fewer than 80,000 clones, with 71% appearing a single time and approximately 9.9% taken by the ten largest. The TCR was taken from a human donor with classical Hodgkin lymphoma. Sample: peripheral blood mononuclear cells (PBMCs), taken before the second cycle of nivolumab. The chain couples TRBV5-1 to TRBJ2-7; the D gene is possibly TRBD1 (5 bases). The CDR3 DNA reads as TGCGCCAGCAGCTTGCAGGGCCCTACCTACGAGCAGTACTTC. Translating it yields CASSLQGPTYEQYF.